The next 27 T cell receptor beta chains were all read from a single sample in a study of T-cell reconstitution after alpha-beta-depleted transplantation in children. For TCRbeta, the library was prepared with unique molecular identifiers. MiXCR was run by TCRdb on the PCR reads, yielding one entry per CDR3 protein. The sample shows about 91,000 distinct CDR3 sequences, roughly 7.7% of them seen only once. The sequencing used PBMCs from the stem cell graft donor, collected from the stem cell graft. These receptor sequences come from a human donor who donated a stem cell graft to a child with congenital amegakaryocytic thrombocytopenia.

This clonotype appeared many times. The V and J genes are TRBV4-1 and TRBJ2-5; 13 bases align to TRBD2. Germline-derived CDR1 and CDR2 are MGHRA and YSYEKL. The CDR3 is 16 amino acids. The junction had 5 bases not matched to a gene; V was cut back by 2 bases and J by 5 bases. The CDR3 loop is CASSQPTSGRRETQYF. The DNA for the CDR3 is TGCGCCAGCAGCCAACCGACTAGCGGGAGGCGGGAGACCCAGTACTTC.

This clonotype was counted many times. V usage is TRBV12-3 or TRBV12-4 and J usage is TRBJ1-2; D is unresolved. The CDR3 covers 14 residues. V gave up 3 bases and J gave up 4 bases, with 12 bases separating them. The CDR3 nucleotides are TGTGCCAGCAGTTTTGATTCAGGCGGCTATGGCTACACCTTC. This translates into CASSFDSGGYGYTF.

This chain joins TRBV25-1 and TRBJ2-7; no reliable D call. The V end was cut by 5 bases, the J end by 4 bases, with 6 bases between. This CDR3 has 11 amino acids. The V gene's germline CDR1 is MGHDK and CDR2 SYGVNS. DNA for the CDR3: TGTGCCAGCAGTCTTCAGTACGAGCAGTACTTC. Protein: CASSLQYEQYF.

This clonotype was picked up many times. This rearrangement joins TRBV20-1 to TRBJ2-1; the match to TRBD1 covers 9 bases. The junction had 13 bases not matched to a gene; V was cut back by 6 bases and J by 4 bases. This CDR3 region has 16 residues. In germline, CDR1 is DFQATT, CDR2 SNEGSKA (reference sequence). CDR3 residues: CSAPLSIGTGYNEQFF. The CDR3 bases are TGCAGTGCGCCATTATCCATCGGGACAGGGTACAATGAGCAGTTCTTC.

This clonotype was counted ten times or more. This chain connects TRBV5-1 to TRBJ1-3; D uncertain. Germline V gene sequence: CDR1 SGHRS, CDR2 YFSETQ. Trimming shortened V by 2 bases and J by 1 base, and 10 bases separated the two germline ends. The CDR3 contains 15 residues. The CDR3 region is CASSLPQSSGNTIYF. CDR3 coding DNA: TGCGCCAGCAGCTTACCGCAGTCTTCTGGAAACACCATATATTTT.

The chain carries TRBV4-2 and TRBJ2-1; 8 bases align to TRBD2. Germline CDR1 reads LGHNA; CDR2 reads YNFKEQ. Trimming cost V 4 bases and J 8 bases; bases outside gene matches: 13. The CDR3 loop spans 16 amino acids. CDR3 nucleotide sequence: TGTGCCAGCAGCCTAGAAGAAGCGGGAGCTATGTATGAGCAGTTCTTC. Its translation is CASSLEEAGAMYEQFF.

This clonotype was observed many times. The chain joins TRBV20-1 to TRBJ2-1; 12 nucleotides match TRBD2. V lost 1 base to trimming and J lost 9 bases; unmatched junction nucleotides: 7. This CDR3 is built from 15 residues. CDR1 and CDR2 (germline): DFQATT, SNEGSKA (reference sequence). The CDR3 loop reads CSARAQTSGSVEQFF. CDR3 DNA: TGCAGTGCTAGAGCCCAGACTAGCGGGAGTGTTGAGCAGTTCTTC.

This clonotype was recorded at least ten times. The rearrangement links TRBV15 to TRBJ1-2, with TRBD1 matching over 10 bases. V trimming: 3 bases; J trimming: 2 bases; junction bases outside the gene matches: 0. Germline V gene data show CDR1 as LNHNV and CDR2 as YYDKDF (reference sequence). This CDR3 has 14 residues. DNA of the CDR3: TGTGCCACCAGCAGGGACAGGGGGAACTATGGCTACACCTTC. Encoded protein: CATSRDRGNYGYTF. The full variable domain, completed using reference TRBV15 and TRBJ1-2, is DAMVIQNPRYQVTQFGKPVTLSCSQTLNHNVMYWYQQKSSQAPKLLFHYYDKDFNNEADTPDNFQSRRPNTSFCFLDIRSPGLGDTAMYLCATSRDRGNYGYTFGSGTRLTVV.

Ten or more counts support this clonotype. CDR3 in DNA: TGCGCCAGCAGCTTGGGGGGGAGTTTGGACTACGAGCAGTACTTC. It is translated as CASSLGGSLDYEQYF. The chain couples TRBV5-1 to TRBJ2-7; D tentatively fits TRBD1 or TRBD2 (5 bases each). CDR3 length equals 15 residues. V was trimmed by 0 bases and J by 3 bases, leaving 13 bases between them. Per germline, CDR1 SGHRS and CDR2 YFSETQ.

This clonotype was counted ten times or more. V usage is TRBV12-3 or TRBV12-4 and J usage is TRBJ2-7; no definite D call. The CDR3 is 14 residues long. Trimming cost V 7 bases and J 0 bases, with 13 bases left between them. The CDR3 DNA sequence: TGTGCCAGCATGCTCGGTGGGGTCTCCTACGAGCAGTACTTC. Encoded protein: CASMLGGVSYEQYF.

In DNA, the CDR3 is TGTGCCAGCAGCCCGACAGCAGGGAGCTCCTACGAGCAGTACTTC. It is translated as CASSPTAGSSYEQYF. The V and J genes are TRBV7-9 and TRBJ2-7; D might be TRBD1 or TRBD2, each matching 5 bases. In germline, CDR1 is SEHNR, CDR2 FQNEAQ (reference sequence). Trimming took 5 bases from V and 0 from J, leaving 14 bases between them. The CDR3 sequence is 15 residues long.

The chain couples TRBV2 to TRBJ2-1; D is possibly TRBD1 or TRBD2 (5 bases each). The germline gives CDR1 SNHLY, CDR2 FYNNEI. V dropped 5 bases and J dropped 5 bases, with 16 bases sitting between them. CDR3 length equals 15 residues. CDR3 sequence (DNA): TGTGCCAGCAGTAACGTCCCGGGGCCCGACAATGAGCAGTTCTTC. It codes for CASSNVPGPDNEQFF.

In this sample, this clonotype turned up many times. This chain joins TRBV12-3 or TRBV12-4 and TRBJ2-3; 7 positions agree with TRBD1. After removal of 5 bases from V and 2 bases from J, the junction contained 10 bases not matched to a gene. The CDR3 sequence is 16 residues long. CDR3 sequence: CASSHSDRPSTDTQYF. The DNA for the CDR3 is TGTGCCAGCAGTCACTCGGACAGGCCATCCACAGATACGCAGTATTTT.

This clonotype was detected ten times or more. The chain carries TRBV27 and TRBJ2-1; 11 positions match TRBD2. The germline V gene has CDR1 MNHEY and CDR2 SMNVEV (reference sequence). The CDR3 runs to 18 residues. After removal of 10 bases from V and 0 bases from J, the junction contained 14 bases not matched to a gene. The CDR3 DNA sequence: TGTGCCACCCTACCGGGACTAGCGGTGCGAAGCTCCTACAATGAGCAGTTCTTC. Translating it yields CATLPGLAVRSSYNEQFF.

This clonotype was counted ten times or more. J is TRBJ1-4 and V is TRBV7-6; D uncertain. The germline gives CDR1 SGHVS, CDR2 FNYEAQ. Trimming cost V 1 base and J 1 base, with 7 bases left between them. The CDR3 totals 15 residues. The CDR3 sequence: CASSLDRGTNEKLFF. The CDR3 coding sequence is TGTGCCAGCAGCTTAGATCGGGGAACTAATGAAAAACTGTTTTTT.

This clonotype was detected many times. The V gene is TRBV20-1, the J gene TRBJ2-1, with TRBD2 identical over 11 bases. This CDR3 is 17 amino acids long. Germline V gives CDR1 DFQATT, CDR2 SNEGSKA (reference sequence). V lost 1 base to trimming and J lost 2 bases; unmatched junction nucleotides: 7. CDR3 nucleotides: TGCAGTGCTAGAGCTGATTTACTAGCGGGAGCCTACAATGAGCAGTTCTTC. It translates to CSARADLLAGAYNEQFF.

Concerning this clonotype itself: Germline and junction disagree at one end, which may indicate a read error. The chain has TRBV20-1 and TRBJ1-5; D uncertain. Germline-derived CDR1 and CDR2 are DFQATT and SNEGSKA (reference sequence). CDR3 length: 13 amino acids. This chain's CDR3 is CSARLLDNQPQHF. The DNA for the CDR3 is TGCAGTGCTAGACTTTTGGATAATCAGCCCCAGCATTTC.

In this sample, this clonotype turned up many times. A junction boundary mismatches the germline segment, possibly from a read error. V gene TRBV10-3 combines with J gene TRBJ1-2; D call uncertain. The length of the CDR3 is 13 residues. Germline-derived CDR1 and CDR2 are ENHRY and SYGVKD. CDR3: CAISESVFDGYTF. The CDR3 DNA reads TGTGCCATCAGTGAGTCAGTATTCGATGGCTACACTTTC.

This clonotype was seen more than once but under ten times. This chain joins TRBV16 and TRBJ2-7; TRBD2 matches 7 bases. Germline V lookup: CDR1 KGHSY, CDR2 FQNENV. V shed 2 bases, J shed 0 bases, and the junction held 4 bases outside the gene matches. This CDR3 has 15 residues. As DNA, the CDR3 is TGTGCCAGCAGCCAAGGGCTAGCGGACTCCTACGAGCAGTACTTC. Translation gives CASSQGLADSYEQYF.

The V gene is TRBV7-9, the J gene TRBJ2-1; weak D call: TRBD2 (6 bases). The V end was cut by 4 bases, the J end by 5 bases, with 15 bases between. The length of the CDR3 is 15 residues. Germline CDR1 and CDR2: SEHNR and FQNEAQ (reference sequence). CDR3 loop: CASSYGGSHNNEQFF. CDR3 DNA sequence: TGTGCCAGCAGCTACGGAGGGTCTCATAACAATGAGCAGTTCTTC.

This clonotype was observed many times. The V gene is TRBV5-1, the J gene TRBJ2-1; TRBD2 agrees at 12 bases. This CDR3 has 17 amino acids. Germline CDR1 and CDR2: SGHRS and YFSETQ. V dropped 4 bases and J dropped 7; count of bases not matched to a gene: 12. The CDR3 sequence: CASSNGRLAGVKNEQFF. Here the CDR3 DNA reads TGCGCCAGCAGCAATGGGCGACTAGCGGGAGTGAAGAATGAGCAGTTCTTC.

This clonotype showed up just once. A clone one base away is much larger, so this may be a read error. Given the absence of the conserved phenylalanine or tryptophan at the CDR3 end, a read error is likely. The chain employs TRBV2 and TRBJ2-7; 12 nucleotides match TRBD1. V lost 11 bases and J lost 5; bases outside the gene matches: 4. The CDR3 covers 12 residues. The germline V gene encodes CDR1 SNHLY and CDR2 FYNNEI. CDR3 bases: TGTGCCGCCGGGACAGGGGGCGACGAGCAGTACTCC. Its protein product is CAAGTGGDEQYS.

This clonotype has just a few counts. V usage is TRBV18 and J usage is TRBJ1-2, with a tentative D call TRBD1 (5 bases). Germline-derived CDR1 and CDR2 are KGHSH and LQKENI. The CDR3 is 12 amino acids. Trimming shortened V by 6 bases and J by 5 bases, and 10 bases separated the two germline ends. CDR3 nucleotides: TGTGCCAGCTCCCCCGACAGTTATGGCTACACCTTC. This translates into CASSPDSYGYTF.

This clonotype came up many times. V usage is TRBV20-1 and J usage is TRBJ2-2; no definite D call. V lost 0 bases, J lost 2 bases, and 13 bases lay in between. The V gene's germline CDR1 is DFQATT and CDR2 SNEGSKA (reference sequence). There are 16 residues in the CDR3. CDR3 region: CSARDGWQRNTGELFF. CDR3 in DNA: TGCAGTGCTAGAGATGGTTGGCAACGAAACACCGGGGAGCTGTTTTTT.

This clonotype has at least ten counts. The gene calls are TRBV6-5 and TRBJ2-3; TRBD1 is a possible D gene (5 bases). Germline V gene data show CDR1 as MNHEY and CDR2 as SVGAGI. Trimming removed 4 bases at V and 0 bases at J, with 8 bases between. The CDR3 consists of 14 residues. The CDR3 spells CASSLTASTDTQYF. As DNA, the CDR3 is TGTGCCAGCAGTTTGACAGCTAGCACAGATACGCAGTATTTT.

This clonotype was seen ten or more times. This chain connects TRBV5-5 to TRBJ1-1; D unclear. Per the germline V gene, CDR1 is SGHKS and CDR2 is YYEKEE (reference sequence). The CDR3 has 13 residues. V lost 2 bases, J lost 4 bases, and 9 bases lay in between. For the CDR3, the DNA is TGTGCCAGCAGCTTTTCCCGGGGCACTGAAGCTTTCTTT. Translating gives CASSFSRGTEAFF.

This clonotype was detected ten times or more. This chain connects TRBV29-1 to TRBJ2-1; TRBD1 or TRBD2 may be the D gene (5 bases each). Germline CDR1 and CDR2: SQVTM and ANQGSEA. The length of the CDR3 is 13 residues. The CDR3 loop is CSAGWGPYNEQFF. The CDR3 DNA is TGCAGTGCCGGGTGGGGACCCTACAATGAGCAGTTCTTC.